The clone carrying this TCR beta chain was detected only a few times. Some clones are missing from TCRdb's copy, which holds only in-frame ones; the method was immunoSEQ multiplex PCR. The data contain fewer than 65,000 clones, less than 85% of them singletons. These data originate in a study of OX40 agonist ivuxolimab in advanced cancers. This CDR3 is 14 amino acids long. In germline, CDR1 is SGHVS, CDR2 FNYEAQ. V was shortened by 3 bases and J by 5 bases, with 13 bases between the two germline ends. The input for sequencing was CD4+ or CD8+ T cells sorted from blood, taken in a trial of the OX40 agonist ivuxolimab. The clonotype was recovered from an adult with an advanced solid tumor such as melanoma, head and neck, liver or kidney cancer. The chain couples TRBV7-6 to TRBJ2-5; possibly TRBD2 for D (5 bases). CDR3 in amino acids: CASSFGVSVETQYF. CDR3 DNA sequence: TGTGCCAGCAGCTTCGGGGTTTCGGTTGAGACCCAGTACTTC.